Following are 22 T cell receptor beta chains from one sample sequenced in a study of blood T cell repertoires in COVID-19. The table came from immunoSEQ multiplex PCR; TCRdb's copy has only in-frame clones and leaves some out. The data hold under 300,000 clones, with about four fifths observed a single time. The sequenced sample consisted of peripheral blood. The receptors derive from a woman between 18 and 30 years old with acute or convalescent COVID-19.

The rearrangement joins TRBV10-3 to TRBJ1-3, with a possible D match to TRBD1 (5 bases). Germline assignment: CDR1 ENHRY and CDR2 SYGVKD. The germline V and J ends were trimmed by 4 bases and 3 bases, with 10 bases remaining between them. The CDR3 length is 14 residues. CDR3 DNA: TGTGCCATCAGTGGGACATCCCTTGGAAACACCATATATTTT. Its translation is CAISGTSLGNTIYF.

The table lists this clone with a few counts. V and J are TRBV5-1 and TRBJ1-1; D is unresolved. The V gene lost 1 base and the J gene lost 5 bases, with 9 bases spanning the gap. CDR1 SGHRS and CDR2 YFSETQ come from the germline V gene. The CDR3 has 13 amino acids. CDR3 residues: CASSLSGQTEAFF. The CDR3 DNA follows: TGCGCCAGCAGCTTGTCTGGGCAGACTGAAGCTTTCTTT.

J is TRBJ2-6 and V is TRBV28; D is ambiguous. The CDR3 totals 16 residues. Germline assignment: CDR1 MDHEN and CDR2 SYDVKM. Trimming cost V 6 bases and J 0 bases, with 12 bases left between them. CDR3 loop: CASSRQHSSGANVLTF. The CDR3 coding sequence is TGTGCCAGCAGCCGACAACACAGCTCTGGGGCCAACGTCCTGACTTTC.

In DNA form, the CDR3 reads TGCAGCGTGGGGGACAGTTTCTATGGCTACACCTTC. This translates into CSVGDSFYGYTF. The genes are TRBV29-1 and TRBJ1-2, with TRBD1 identical over 7 bases. Germline V lookup: CDR1 SQVTM, CDR2 ANQGSEA. J gave up 4 bases and V 6 bases, and 5 bases lay outside the gene matches. This CDR3 is 12 amino acids long. Looking up the rest from reference TRBV29-1 and TRBJ1-2 gives the full variable domain: SAVISQKPSRDICQRGTSLTIQCQVDSQVTMMFWYRQQPGQSLTLIATANQGSEATYESGFVIDKFPISRPNLTFSTLTVSNMSPEDSSIYLCSVGDSFYGYTFGSGTRLTVV.

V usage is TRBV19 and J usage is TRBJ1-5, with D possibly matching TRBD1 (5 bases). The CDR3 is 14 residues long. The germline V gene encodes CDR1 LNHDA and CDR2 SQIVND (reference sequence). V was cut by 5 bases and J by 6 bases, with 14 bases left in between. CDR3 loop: CASSVRGRGQPQHF. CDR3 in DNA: TGTGCCAGTAGTGTACGGGGGAGGGGTCAGCCCCAGCATTTT.

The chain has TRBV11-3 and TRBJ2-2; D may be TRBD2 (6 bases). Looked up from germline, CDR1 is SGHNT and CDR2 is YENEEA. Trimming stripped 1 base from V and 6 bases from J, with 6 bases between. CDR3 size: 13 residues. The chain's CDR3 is CASSLAGAGELFF. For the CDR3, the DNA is TGTGCCAGCAGCTTAGCGGGAGCCGGGGAGCTGTTTTTT.

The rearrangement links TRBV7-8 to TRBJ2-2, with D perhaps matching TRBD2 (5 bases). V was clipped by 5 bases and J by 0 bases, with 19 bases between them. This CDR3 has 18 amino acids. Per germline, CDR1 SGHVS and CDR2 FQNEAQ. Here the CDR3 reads CASSTRPDGESNTGELFF. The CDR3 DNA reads TGTGCCAGCAGCACTAGACCCGACGGGGAATCGAACACCGGGGAGCTGTTTTTT. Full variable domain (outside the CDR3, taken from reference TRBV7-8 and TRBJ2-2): GAGVSQSPRYKVAKRGQDVALRCDPISGHVSLFWYQQALGQGPEFLTYFQNEAQLDKSGLPSDRFFAERPEGSVSTLKIQRTQQEDSAVYLCASSTRPDGESNTGELFFGEGSRLTVL.

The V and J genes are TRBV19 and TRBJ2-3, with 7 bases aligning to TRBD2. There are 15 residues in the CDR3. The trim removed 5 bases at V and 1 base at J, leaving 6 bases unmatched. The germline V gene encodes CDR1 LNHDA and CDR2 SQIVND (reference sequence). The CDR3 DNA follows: TGTGCCAGTAGTCCCCTAGCGGTCCGCACAGATACGCAGTATTTT. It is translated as CASSPLAVRTDTQYF.

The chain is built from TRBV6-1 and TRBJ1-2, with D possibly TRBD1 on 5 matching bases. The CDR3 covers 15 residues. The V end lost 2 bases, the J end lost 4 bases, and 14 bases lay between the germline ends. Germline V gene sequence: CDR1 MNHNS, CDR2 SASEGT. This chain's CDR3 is CASSELRTPIYGYTF. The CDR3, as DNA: TGTGCCAGCAGTGAACTTAGGACACCTATCTATGGCTACACCTTC.

The CDR3 nucleotides are TGTGCCAGCTCACCCTTAGCGGGGGCGAACACCGGGGAGCTGTTTTTT. Encoded protein: CASSPLAGANTGELFF. V and J are TRBV18 and TRBJ2-2; 9 bases fit TRBD2. CDR3 length equals 16 residues. Trimming took 3 bases from V and 0 from J; bases not matched to a gene: 2. Germline-derived CDR1 and CDR2 are KGHSH and LQKENI.

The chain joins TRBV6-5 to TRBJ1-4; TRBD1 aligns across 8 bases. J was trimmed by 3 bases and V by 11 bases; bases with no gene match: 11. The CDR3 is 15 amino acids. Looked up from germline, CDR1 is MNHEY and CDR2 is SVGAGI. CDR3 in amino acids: CAGRQGRGANEKLFF. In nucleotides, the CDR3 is TGTGCCGGACGACAGGGGAGGGGAGCTAATGAAAAACTGTTTTTT.

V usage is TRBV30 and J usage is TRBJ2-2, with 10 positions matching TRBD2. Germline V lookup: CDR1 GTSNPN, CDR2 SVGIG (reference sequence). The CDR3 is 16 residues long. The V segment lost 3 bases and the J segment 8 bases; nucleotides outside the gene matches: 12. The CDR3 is CAWSPTGLAGVGELFF. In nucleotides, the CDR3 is TGTGCCTGGAGCCCCACGGGGCTAGCGGGAGTGGGGGAGCTGTTTTTT. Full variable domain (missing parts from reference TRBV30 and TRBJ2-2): SQTIHQWPATLVQPVGSPLSLECTVEGTSNPNLYWYRQAAGRGLQLLFYSVGIGQISSEVPQNLSASRPQDRQFILSSKKLLLSDSGFYLCAWSPTGLAGVGELFFGEGSRLTVL.

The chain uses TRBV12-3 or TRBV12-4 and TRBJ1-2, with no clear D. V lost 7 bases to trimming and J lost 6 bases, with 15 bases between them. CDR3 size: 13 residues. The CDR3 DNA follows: TGTGCCAGCACCCCGCCCGGGGAGGATGGCTACACCTTC. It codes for CASTPPGEDGYTF.

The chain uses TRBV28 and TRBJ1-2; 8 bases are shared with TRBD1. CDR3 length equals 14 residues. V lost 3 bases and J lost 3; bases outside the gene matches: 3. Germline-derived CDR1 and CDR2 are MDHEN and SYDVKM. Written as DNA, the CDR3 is TGTGCCAGCAGTTTCGGGACAGGAGACTATGGCTACACCTTC. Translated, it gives CASSFGTGDYGYTF.

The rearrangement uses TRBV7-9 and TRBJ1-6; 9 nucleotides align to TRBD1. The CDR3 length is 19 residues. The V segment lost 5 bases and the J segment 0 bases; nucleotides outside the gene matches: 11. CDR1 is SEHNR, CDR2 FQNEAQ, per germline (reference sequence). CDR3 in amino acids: CASSLWTGVDSSYNSPLHF. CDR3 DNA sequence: TGTGCCAGCAGCCTTTGGACAGGGGTCGACAGCTCCTATAATTCACCCCTCCACTTT.

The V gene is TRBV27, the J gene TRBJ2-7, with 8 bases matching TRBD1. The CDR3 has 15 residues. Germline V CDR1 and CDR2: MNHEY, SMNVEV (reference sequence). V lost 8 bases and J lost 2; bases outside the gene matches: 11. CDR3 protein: CASHSAGTGTYEQYF. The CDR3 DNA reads TGTGCCAGCCATAGTGCCGGGACAGGTACCTACGAGCAGTACTTC.

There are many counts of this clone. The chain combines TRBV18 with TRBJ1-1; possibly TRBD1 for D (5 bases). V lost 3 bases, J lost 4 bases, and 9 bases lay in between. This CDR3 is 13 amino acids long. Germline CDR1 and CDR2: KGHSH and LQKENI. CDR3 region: CASSPDSLTEAFF. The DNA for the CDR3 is TGTGCCAGCTCACCCGACAGTCTCACTGAAGCTTTCTTT.

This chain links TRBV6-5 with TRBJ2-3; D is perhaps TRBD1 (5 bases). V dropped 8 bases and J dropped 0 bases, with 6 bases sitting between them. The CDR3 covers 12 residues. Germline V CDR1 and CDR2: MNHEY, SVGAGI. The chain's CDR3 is CASGASTDTQYF. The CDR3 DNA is TGTGCCAGCGGGGCTAGCACAGATACGCAGTATTTT.

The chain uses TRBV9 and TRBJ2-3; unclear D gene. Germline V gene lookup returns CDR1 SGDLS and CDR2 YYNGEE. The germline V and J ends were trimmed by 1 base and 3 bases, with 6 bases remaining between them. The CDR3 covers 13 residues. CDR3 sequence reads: CASSVLLTDTQYF. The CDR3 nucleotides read TGTGCCAGCAGCGTACTCCTGACAGATACGCAGTATTTT. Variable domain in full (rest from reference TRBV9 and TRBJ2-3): DSGVTQTPKHLITATGQRVTLRCSPRSGDLSVYWYQQSLDQGLQFLIQYYNGEERAKGNILERFSAQQFPDLHSELNLSSLELGDSALYFCASSVLLTDTQYFGPGTRLTVL.

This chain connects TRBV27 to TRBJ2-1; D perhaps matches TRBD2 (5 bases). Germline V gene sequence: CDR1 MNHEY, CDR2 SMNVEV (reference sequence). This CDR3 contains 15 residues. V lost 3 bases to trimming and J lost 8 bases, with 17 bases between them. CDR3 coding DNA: TGTGCCAGCAGTTTCCGACTACCGGGGATAGATGAGCAGTTCTTC. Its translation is CASSFRLPGIDEQFF.

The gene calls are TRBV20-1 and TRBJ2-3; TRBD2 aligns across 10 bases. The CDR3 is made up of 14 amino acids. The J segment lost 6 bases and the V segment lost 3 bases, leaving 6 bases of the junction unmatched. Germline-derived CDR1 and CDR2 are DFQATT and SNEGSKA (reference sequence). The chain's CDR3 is CSASLAGVLDTQYF. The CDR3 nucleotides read TGCAGTGCTAGTCTAGCGGGAGTTTTGGATACGCAGTATTTT.

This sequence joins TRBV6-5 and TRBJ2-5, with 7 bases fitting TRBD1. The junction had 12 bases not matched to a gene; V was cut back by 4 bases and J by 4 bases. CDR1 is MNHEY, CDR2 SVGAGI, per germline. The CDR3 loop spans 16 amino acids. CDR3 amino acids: CASSSPLTGFGETQYF. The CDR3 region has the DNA TGTGCCAGCAGTTCACCCCTGACAGGGTTCGGAGAGACCCAGTACTTC.